The rows below give T cell receptor beta chains drawn from one sample of a study of cytomegalovirus exposure and HLA in healthy donors. TCRdb keeps only in-frame clones here, not all; method: immunoSEQ multiplex PCR. This repertoire shows 80,000 to 100,000 clones, around 81% found once; its top ten account for about 5.5%. Material for sequencing was PBMCs. All receptors derive from a middle-aged man in good health and CMV-seropositive. Both conserved end residues are part of each CDR3. Fields, in order: CDR3 DNA, CDR3 protein, D gene, J gene, V gene, clone size. The D gene is left open where the match is weak. Only part of the rows carry a size: once, few, many, or a class if the clone is expanded.

CDR3nt: TGTGCCAGCAGCTTAGGGGCAGGGGGAAATCAGCCCCAGCATTTT
CDR3aa: CASSLGAGGNQPQHF
d_gene: TRBD1
j_gene: TRBJ1-5
v_gene: TRBV11-2
abundance: -

CDR3nt: TGTGCCAGTAGTATACCGGGACAGGGCTACGAGCAGTACTTC
CDR3aa: CASSIPGQGYEQYF
d_gene: TRBD1
j_gene: TRBJ2-7
v_gene: TRBV19
abundance: -

CDR3nt: TGTGCCAGCAGCTTCCCCGGGGCTAGCGGCTACGAGCAGTACTTC
CDR3aa: CASSFPGASGYEQYF
d_gene: TRBD2
j_gene: TRBJ2-7
v_gene: TRBV7-9
abundance: -

CDR3nt: TGTGCCATCAGTGAGTTAACCTACGAGCAGTACTTC
CDR3aa: CAISELTYEQYF
d_gene: -
j_gene: TRBJ2-7
v_gene: TRBV10-3
abundance: -

CDR3nt: TGTGCCAGTACCCTAGGCCGGTCCTATGGCTACACCTTC
CDR3aa: CASTLGRSYGYTF
d_gene: -
j_gene: TRBJ1-2
v_gene: TRBV19
abundance: -

CDR3nt: TGCAGTGCTAATGAGGGCTACGAGCAGTACTTC
CDR3aa: CSANEGYEQYF
d_gene: -
j_gene: TRBJ2-7
v_gene: TRBV20-1
abundance: -

CDR3nt: TGTGCCAGCTCACCACTACAGGGGTGGGGAGAGACCCAGTACTTC
CDR3aa: CASSPLQGWGETQYF
d_gene: TRBD1
j_gene: TRBJ2-5
v_gene: TRBV18
abundance: -

CDR3nt: TGCGCCAGCAGCTTTCTCTGGCAGGGCTACGAGCAGTACTTC
CDR3aa: CASSFLWQGYEQYF
d_gene: -
j_gene: TRBJ2-7
v_gene: TRBV5-1
abundance: -

CDR3nt: TGTGCCAGCAGTTACCGGGATTTAAGCACAGATACGCAGTATTTT
CDR3aa: CASSYRDLSTDTQYF
d_gene: -
j_gene: TRBJ2-3
v_gene: TRBV6-5
abundance: -

CDR3nt: TGTGCTAGCAGCTCACCGAGCGGGGGGCTGACCGGGGAGCTGTTTTTT
CDR3aa: CASSSPSGGLTGELFF
d_gene: TRBD2
j_gene: TRBJ2-2
v_gene: TRBV7-7
abundance: -

CDR3nt: TGCGCCAGCAGCTTGGTAGCAGGGCATGATGAGCAGTTCTTC
CDR3aa: CASSLVAGHDEQFF
d_gene: -
j_gene: TRBJ2-1
v_gene: TRBV5-1
abundance: -

CDR3nt: TGTGCCAGCAGCTCATCCGGGACAGCTGGAAACACCATATATTTT
CDR3aa: CASSSSGTAGNTIYF
d_gene: TRBD1
j_gene: TRBJ1-3
v_gene: TRBV7-9
abundance: -

CDR3nt: TGTGCCAGCAGCCCACGCGGGCCCACGGGGACTGAAGCTTTCTTT
CDR3aa: CASSPRGPTGTEAFF
d_gene: -
j_gene: TRBJ1-1
v_gene: TRBV7-8
abundance: -

CDR3nt: TGTGCCAGCAGGGGACAGCCTAACACTGAAGCTTTCTTT
CDR3aa: CASRGQPNTEAFF
d_gene: TRBD1
j_gene: TRBJ1-1
v_gene: TRBV6-5
abundance: -

CDR3nt: TGTGCCAGCTCACGGACTAGCTCCTACAATGAGCAGTTCTTC
CDR3aa: CASSRTSSYNEQFF
d_gene: TRBD2
j_gene: TRBJ2-1
v_gene: TRBV18
abundance: -

CDR3nt: TGTGCCAGCAGCTTAGACCGCGGGAGTGCCTCCGAGCAGTACTTC
CDR3aa: CASSLDRGSASEQYF
d_gene: TRBD2
j_gene: TRBJ2-7
v_gene: TRBV7-6
abundance: -

CDR3nt: TGTGCCAGCAGCTCCCAGGGCGGGGGAACCTACGAGCAGTACTTC
CDR3aa: CASSSQGGGTYEQYF
d_gene: TRBD2
j_gene: TRBJ2-7
v_gene: TRBV7-3
abundance: -

CDR3nt: TGCGCCAGCAGTCGGGGGAGCGGGGGACTTCAAGAGACCCAGTACTTC
CDR3aa: CASSRGSGGLQETQYF
d_gene: TRBD2
j_gene: TRBJ2-5
v_gene: TRBV4-1
abundance: few

CDR3nt: TGCAGCGTCGGACTGGTCCAAGAGACCCAGTACTTC
CDR3aa: CSVGLVQETQYF
d_gene: -
j_gene: TRBJ2-5
v_gene: TRBV29-1
abundance: -

CDR3nt: TGCAGCGTTGCAGCGGGAAACAATGAGCAGTTCTTC
CDR3aa: CSVAAGNNEQFF
d_gene: TRBD2
j_gene: TRBJ2-1
v_gene: TRBV29-1
abundance: -

CDR3nt: TGTGCCAGCAGCTTGGCCCTCCACGGGGAGACCCAGTACTTC
CDR3aa: CASSLALHGETQYF
d_gene: -
j_gene: TRBJ2-5
v_gene: TRBV5-6
abundance: -

CDR3nt: TGTGCCTCTTCGGGGGACAGCTCTGGAAACACCATATATTTT
CDR3aa: CASSGDSSGNTIYF
d_gene: TRBD1
j_gene: TRBJ1-3
v_gene: TRBV30
abundance: -

CDR3nt: TGTGCCAGCAGCTTAGCACCCGGGGAGTACGAGCAGTACTTC
CDR3aa: CASSLAPGEYEQYF
d_gene: -
j_gene: TRBJ2-7
v_gene: TRBV11-2
abundance: -

CDR3nt: TGTGCCAGCAGCCTCGACAGGGGAAACTATGGCTACACCTTC
CDR3aa: CASSLDRGNYGYTF
d_gene: TRBD1
j_gene: TRBJ1-2
v_gene: TRBV7-2
abundance: -